This TCR beta chain stems from a study of T cell responses to AZD1222 COVID-19 vaccine. Notes on this clone: Its antigen remains unidentified.

CDR3 length: 13 amino acids. Germline V lookup: CDR1 MNHEY, CDR2 SMNVEV (reference sequence). Trimming cost V 3 bases and J 4 bases, with 8 bases left between them. Study-wide results and limits: Mapped onto spike, vaccine-associated CD4 TCRs spanned it and were dominant at 160-218 and 743-854.

Repertoires were generated with immunoSEQ multiplex PCR, while TCRdb's copy carries only in-frame clones and drops some. The profile covers roughly 130,000 clones, with around 84% appearing a single time and roughly an eighth taken by the ten largest. This receptor was taken from an adult in good health. The source was peripheral blood, collected on day 0 of AZD1222 vaccination. This rearrangement joins TRBV27 to TRBJ2-3; no reliable D call. This CDR3 is CASSLGIPDTQYF. The CDR3 region has the DNA TGTGCCAGCAGTTTGGGGATCCCAGATACGCAGTATTTT.